This TCR beta chain stems from a study of blood T cell repertoires in COVID-19. Study in general: Some COVID-19 samples were acute and others convalescent; all came from the United States, Italy and Spain. Sources were T cells, B-cell-depleted T cells, or PBMCs; the material itself was cDNA or gDNA.

This clone has just a few counts. As processed by the authors: Amplification with reference gene primers provided the estimates of nucleated cell counts. Profiled with immunoSEQ multiplex PCR; TCRdb holds only in-frame clones, not every one. D and trimming come from the DNA, and the V and J calls and clone size come from that table. Among under 500,000 clones, around 89% were seen once, and the ten largest hold 4.3%. The CDR3 is made up of 15 amino acids. V was cut by 5 bases and J by 6 bases, with 19 bases left in between. Germline values: CDR1 SGHTA, CDR2 FQGTGA. The sequencing input was peripheral blood. The chain is built from TRBV7-3 and TRBJ1-2; TRBD1 might be the D (5 bases). The sequence came from a woman in her 30s with acute or convalescent COVID-19. Here the CDR3 reads CASSPHRDSADGYTF. The CDR3 DNA follows: TGTGCCAGCAGCCCCCACCGCGACAGTGCGGATGGCTACACCTTC.